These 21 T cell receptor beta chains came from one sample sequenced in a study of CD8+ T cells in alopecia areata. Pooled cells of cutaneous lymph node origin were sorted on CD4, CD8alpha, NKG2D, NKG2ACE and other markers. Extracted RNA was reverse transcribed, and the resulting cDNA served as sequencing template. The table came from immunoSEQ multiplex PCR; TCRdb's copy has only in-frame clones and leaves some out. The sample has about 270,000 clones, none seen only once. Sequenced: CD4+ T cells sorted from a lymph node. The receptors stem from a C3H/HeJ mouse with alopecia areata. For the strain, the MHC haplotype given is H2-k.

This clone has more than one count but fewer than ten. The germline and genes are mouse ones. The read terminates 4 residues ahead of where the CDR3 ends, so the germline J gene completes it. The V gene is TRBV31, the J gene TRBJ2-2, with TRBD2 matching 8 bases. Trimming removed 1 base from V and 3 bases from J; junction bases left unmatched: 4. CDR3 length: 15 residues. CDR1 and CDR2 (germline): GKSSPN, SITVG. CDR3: CAWSPGGADTGQLYF. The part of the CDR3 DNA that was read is TGTGCCTGGAGTCCCGGGGGGGCGGACACCGGG.

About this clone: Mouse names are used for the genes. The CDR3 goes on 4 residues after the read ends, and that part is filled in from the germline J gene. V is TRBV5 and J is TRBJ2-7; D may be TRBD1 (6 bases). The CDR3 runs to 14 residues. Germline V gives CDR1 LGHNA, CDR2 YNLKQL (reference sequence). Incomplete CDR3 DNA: TGTGCCAGCAGCCAAACCGGGACAAATTAT. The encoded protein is CASSQTGTNY. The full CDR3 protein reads CASSQTGTNYEQYF.

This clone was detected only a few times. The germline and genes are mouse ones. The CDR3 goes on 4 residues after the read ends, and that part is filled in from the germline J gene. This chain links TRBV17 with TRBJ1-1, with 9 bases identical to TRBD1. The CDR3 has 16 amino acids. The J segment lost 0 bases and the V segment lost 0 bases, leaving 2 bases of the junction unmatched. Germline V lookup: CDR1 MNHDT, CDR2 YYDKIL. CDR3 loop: CASSRDGDRENTEVFF. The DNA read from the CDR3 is TGTGCTAGCAGTAGAGATGGGGACAGGGAGAACACA.

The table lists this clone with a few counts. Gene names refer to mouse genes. CDR3 loop: CASGDAGGGYNSPLYF. CDR3 bases read: TGTGCCAGCGGTGATGCAGGGGGCGGCTATAATTCGCCC. This chain links TRBV13-2 with TRBJ1-6; 8 nucleotides agree with TRBD1. The read falls 3 residues short of the CDR3 end, and the missing part is taken from the germline J gene. TRBJ1-6 is an ORF for which the function is uncertain. Germline V gene lookup returns CDR1 NNHNN and CDR2 SYGAGS (reference sequence). V lost 0 bases and J lost 3; bases outside the gene matches: 2. There are 16 residues in the CDR3.

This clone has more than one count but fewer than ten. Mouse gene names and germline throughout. The CDR3 bases that were read are TGTGCCAGCAGTGGCGAGACAGCAAACTCC. It specifies CASSGETANS. The whole CDR3 is CASSGETANSDYTF. This rearrangement joins TRBV13-1 to TRBJ1-2; TRBD1 is a possible D gene (5 bases). The read stops 4 residues short of the end of the CDR3; the missing end is completed from the germline J gene. There are 14 residues in the CDR3. CDR1 NSHNY and CDR2 SYGAGN come from the germline V gene. V was pared by 3 bases and J by 0 bases, with 9 bases between.

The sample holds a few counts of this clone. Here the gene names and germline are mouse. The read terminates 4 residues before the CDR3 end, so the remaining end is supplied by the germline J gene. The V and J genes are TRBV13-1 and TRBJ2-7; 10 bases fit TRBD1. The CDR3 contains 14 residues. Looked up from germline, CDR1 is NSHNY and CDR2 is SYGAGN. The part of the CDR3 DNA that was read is TGTGCCAGCAGTGTCGGGACAGGGGACCAT. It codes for CASSVGTGDH. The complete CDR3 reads CASSVGTGDHEQYF.

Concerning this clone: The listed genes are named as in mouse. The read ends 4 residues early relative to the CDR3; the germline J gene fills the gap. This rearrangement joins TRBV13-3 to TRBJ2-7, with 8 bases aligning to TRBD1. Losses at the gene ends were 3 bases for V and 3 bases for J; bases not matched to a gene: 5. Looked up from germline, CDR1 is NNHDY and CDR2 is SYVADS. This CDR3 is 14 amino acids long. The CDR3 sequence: CASSGPGQDYEQYF. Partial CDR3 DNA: TGTGCCAGCAGTGGACCGGGACAGGACTAT.

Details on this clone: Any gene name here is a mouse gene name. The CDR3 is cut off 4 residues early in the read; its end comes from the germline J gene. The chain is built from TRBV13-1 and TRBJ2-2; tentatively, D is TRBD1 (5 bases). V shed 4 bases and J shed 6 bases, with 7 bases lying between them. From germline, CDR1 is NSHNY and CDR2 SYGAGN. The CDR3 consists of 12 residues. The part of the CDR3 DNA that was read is TGTGCCAGCAGTCAGGGTGCCGGG. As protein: CASSQGAG. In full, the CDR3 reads CASSQGAGQLYF.

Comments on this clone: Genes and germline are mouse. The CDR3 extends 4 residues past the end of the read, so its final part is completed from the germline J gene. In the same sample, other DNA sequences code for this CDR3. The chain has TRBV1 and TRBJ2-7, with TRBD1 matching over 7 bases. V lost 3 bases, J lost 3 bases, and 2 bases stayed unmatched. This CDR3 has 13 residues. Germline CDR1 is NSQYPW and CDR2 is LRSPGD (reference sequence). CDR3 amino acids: CTCSATGSYEQYF. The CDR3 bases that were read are TGCACCTGCAGTGCGACAGGGAGCTAT.

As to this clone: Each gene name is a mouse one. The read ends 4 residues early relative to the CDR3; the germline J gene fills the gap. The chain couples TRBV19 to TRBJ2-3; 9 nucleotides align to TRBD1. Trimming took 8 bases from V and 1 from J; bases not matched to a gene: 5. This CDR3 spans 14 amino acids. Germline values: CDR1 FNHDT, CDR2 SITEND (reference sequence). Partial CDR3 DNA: TGTGCCAGTCGGGACAGGGTGCGTGCAGAA. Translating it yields CASRDRVRAE. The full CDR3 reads CASRDRVRAETLYF.

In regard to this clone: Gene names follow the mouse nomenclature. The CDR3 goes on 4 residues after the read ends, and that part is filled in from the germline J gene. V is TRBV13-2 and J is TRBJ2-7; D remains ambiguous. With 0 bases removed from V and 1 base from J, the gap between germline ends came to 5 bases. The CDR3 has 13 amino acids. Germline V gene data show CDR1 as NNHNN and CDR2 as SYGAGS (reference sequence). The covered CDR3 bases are TGTGCCAGCGGTGATGCTTGGTCCTAT. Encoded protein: CASGDAWSY. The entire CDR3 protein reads CASGDAWSYEQYF.

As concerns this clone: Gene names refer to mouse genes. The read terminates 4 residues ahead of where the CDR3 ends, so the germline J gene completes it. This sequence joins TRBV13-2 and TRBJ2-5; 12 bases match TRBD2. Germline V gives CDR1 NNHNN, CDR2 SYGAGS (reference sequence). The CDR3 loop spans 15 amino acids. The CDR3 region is CASGTTGGALDTQYF. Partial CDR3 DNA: TGTGCCAGCGGTACGACTGGGGGGGCGCTTGAC.

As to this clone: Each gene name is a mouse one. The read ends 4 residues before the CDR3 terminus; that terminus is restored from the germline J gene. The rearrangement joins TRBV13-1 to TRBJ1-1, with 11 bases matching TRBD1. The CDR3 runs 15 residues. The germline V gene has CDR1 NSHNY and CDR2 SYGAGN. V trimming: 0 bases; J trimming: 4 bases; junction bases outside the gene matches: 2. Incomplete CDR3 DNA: TGTGCCAGCAGTGATGTCGGGACAGGGGGCACA. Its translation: CASSDVGTGGT. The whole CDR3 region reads CASSDVGTGGTEVFF.

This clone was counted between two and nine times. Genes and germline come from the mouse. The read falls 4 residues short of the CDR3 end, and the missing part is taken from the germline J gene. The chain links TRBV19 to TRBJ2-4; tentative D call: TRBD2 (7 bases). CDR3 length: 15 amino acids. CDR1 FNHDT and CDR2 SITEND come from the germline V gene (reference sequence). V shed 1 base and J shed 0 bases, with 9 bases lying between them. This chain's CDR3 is CASSILGASQNTLYF. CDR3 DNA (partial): TGTGCCAGCAGTATACTGGGGGCTAGTCAAAAC.

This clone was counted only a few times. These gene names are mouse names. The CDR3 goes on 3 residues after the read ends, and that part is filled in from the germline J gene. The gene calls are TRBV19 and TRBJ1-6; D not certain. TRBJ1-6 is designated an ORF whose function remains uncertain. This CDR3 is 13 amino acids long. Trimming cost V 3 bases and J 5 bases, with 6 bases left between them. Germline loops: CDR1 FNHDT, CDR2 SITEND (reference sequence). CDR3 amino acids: CASSRGNNSPLYF. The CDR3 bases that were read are TGTGCCAGCAGTAGGGGAAATAATTCGCCC.

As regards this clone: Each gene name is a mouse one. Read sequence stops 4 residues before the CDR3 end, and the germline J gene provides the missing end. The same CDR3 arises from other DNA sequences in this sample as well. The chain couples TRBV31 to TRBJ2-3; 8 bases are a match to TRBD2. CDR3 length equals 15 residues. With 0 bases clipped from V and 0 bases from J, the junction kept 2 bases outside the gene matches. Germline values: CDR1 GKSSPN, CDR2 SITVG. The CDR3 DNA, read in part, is TGTGCCTGGAGTCTTGGGGGGGGGAGTGCAGAA. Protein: CAWSLGGGSAE. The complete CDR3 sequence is CAWSLGGGSAETLYF.

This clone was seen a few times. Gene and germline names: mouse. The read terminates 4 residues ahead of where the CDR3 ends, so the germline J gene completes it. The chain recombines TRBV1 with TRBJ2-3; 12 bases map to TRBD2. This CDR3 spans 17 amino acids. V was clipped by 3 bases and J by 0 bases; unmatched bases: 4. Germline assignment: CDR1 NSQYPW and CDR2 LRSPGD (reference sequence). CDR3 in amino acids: CTCSAVGTGGSAETLYF. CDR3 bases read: TGCACCTGCAGTGCTGTTGGGACTGGGGGGAGTGCAGAA.

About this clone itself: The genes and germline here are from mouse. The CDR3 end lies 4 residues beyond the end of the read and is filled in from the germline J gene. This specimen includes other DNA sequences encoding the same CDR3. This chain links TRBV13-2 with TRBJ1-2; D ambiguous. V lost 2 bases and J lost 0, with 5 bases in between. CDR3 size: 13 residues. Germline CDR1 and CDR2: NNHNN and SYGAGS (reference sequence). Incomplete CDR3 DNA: TGTGCCAGCGGTGAGACATCAAACTCC. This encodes CASGETSNS. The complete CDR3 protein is CASGETSNSDYTF.

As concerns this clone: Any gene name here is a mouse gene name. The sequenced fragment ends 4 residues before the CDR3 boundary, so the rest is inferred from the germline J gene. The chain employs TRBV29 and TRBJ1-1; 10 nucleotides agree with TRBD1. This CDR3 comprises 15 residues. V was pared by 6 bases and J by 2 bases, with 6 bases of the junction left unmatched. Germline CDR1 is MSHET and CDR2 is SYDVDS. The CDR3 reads CASRGTGATNTEVFF. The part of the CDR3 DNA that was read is TGTGCTAGCAGAGGGACAGGGGCCACTAACACA.

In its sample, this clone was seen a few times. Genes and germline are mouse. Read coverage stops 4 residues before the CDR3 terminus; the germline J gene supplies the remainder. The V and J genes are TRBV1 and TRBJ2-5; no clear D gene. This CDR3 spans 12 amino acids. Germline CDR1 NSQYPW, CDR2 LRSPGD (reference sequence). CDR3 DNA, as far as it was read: TGCACCTGCAGTATCAGGAAAGAC. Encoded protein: CTCSIRKD. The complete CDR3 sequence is CTCSIRKDTQYF.

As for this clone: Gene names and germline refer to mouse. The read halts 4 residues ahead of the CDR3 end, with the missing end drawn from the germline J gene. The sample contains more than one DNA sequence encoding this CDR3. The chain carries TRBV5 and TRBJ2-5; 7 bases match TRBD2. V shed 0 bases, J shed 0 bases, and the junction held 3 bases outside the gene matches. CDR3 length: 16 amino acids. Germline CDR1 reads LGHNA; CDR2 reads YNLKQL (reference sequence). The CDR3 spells CASSQDWGINQDTQYF. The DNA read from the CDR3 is TGTGCCAGCAGCCAAGACTGGGGGATTAACCAAGAC.